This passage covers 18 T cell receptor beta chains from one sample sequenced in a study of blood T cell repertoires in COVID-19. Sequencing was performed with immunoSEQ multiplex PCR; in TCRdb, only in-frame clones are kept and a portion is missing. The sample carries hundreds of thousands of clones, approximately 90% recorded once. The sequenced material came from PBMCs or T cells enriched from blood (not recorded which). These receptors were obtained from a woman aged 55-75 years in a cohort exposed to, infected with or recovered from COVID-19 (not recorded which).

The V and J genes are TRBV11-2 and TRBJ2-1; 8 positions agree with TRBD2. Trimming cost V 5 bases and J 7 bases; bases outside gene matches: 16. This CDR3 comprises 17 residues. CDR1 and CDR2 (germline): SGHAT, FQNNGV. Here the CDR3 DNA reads TGTGCCAGCAGCCCCATATCGGGAGGGCCCTTTATGAATGAGCAGTTCTTC. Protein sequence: CASSPISGGPFMNEQFF.

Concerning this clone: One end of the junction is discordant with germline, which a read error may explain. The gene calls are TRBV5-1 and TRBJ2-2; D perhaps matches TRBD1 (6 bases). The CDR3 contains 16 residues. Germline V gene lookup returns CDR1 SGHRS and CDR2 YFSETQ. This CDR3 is CASSLVGQGNAGELFF. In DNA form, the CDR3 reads TGCGCCAGCAGCTTGGTCGGCCAGGGGAACGCCGGGGAGCTGTTTTTT.

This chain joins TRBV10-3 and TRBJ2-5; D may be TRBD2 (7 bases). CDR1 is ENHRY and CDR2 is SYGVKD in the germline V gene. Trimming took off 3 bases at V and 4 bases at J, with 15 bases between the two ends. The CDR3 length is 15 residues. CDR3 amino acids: CAISEGQGRGETQYF. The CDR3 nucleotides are TGTGCCATCAGTGAAGGGCAGGGGAGGGGAGAGACCCAGTACTTC.

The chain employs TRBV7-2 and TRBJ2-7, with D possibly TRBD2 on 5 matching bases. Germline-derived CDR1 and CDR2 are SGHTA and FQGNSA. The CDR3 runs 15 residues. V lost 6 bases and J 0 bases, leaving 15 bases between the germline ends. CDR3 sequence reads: CASRLPQAASYEQYF. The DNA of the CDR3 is TGTGCCAGCAGGCTACCTCAAGCGGCCTCCTACGAGCAGTACTTC. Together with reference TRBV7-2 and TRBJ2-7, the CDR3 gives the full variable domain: GAGVSQSPSNKVTEKGKDVELRCDPISGHTALYWYRQSLGQGLEFLIYFQGNSAPDKSGLPSDRFSAERTGGSVSTLTIQRTQQEDSAVYLCASRLPQAASYEQYFGPGTRLTVT.

CDR3 in amino acids: CASSTRTSGSTGELFF. CDR3 bases: TGTGCCAGCAGCACCAGGACTAGCGGGAGCACCGGGGAGCTGTTTTTT. V and J are TRBV7-2 and TRBJ2-2, with 13 positions matching TRBD2. The V segment lost 5 bases and the J segment 4 bases; nucleotides outside the gene matches: 4. Germline V lookup: CDR1 SGHTA, CDR2 FQGNSA. This CDR3 is built from 16 residues. The variable domain in full, with the rest retrieved from reference TRBV7-2 and TRBJ2-2, is GAGVSQSPSNKVTEKGKDVELRCDPISGHTALYWYRQSLGQGLEFLIYFQGNSAPDKSGLPSDRFSAERTGGSVSTLTIQRTQQEDSAVYLCASSTRTSGSTGELFFGEGSRLTVL.

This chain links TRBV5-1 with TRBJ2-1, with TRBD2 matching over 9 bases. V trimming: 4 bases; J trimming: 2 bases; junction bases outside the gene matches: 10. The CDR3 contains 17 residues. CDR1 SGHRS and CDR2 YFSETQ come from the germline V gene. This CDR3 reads CASSAGLATRTYNEQFF. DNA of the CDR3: TGCGCCAGCAGCGCAGGACTAGCGACAAGGACCTACAATGAGCAGTTCTTC.

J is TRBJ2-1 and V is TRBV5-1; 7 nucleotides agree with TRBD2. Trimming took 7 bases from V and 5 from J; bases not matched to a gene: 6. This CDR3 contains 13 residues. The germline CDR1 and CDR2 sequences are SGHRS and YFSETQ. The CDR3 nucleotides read TGCGCCAGCGGGGGGGAACTCCACAATGAGCAGTTCTTC. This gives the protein CASGGELHNEQFF. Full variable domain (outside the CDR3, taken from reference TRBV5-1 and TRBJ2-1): KAGVTQTPRYLIKTRGQQVTLSCSPISGHRSVSWYQQTPGQGLQFLFEYFSETQRNKGNFPGRFSGRQFSNSRSEMNVSTLELGDSALYLCASGGELHNEQFFGPGTRLTVL.

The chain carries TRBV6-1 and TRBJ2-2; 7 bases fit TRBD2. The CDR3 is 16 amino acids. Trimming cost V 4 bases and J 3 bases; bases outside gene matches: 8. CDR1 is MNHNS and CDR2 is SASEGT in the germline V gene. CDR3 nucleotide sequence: TGTGCCAGCAGTGCCCACAGCGGGAAGGACACCGGGGAGCTGTTTTTT. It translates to CASSAHSGKDTGELFF.

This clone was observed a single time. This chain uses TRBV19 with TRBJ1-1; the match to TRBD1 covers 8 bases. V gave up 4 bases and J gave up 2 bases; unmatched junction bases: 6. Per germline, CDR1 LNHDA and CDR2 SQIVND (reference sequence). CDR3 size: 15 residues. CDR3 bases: TGTGCCAGTAGTAGGGACAGGCGTGATAACACTGAAGCTTTCTTT. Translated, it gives CASSRDRRDNTEAFF. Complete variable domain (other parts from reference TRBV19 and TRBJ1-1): DGGITQSPKYLFRKEGQNVTLSCEQNLNHDAMYWYRQDPGQGLRLIYYSQIVNDFQKGDIAEGYSVSREKKESFPLTVTSAQKNPTAFYLCASSRDRRDNTEAFFGQGTRLTVV.

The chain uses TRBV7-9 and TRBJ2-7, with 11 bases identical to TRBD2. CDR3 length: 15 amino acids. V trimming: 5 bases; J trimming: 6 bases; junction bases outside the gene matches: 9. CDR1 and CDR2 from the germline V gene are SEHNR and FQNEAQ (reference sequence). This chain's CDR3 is CASSPRLAGMGEQYF. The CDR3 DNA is TGTGCCAGCAGCCCCCGACTAGCGGGAATGGGCGAGCAGTACTTC.

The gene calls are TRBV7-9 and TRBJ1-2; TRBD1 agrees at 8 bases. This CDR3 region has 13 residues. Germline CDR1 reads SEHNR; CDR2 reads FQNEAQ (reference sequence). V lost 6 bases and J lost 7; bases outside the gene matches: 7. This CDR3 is CASRPTGVGGYTF. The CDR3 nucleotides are TGTGCCAGCAGACCGACAGGGGTCGGTGGCTACACCTTC.

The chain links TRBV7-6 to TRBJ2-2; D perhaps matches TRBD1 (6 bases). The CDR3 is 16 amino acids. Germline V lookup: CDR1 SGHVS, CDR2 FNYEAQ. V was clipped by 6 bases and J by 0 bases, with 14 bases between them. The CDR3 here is CASSRLQGTNTGELFF. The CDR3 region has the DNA TGTGCCAGCAGTCGCCTACAGGGCACGAACACCGGGGAGCTGTTTTTT.

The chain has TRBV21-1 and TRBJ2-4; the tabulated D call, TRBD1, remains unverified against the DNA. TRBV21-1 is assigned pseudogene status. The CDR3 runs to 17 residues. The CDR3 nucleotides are TGTGCCAGCAGCAAAGAGGGACAGCGGATAGCCAAAAACATTCAGTACTTC. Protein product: CASSKEGQRIAKNIQYF.

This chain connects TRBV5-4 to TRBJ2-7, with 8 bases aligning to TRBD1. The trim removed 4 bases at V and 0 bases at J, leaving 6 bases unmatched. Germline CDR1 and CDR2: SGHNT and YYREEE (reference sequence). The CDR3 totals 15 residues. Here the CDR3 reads CASSRGTGGSYEQYF. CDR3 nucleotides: TGTGCCAGCAGCCGGGGAACAGGGGGCTCCTACGAGCAGTACTTC.

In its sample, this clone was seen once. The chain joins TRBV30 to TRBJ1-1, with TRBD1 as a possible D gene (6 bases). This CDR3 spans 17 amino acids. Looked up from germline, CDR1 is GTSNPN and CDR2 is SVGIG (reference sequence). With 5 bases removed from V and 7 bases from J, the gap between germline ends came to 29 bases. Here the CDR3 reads CAWGPPRLAQGSGEAFF. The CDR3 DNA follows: TGTGCCTGGGGACCCCCTCGGTTAGCACAGGGCTCAGGTGAAGCTTTCTTT.

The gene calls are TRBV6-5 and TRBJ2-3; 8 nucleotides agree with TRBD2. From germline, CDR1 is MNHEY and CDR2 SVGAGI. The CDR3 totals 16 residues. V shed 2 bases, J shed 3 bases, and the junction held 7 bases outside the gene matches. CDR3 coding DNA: TGTGCCAGCAGTTACACCGGACTAGCTTTGACAGATACGCAGTATTTT. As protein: CASSYTGLALTDTQYF.

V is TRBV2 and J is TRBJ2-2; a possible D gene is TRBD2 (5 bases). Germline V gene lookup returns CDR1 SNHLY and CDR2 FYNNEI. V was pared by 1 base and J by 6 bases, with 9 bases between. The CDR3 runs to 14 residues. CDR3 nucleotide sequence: TGTGCCAGCAGTGAAGGGGAGTACTCCGGGGAGCTGTTTTTT. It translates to CASSEGEYSGELFF.

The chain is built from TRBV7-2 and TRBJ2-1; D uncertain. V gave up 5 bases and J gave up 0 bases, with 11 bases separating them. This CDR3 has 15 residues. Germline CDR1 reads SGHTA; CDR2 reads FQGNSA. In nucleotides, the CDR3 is TGTGCCAGCAGCCCCCGTCGGAGCTCCTACAATGAGCAGTTCTTC. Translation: CASSPRRSSYNEQFF.